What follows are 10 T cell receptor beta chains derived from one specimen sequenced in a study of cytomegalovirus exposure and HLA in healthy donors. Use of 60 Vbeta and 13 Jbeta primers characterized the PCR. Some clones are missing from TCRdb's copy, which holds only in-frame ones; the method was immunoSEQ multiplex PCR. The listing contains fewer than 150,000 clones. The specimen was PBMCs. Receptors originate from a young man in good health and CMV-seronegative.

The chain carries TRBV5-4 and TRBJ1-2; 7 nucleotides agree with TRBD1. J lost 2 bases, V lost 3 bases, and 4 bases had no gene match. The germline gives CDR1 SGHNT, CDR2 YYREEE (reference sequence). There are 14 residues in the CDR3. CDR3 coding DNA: TGTGCCAGCAGCTGGACGGACAGGAACTATGGCTACACCTTC. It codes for CASSWTDRNYGYTF.

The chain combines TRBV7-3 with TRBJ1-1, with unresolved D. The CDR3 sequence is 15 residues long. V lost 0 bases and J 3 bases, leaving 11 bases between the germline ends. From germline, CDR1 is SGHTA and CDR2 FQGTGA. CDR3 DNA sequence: TGTGCCAGCAGCTTAACTGGGCAGATTTACACTGAAGCTTTCTTT. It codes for CASSLTGQIYTEAFF.

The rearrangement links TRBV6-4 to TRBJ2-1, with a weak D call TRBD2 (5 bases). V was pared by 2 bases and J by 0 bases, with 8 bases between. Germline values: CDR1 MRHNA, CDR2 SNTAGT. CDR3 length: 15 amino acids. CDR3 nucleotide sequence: TGTGCCAGCAGTGACAACGGGGTCTCCTACAATGAGCAGTTCTTC. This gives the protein CASSDNGVSYNEQFF.

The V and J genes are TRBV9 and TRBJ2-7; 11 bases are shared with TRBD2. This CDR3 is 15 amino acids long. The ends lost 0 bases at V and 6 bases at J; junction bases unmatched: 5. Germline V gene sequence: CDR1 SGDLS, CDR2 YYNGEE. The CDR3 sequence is CASSVAGSGRAEQYF. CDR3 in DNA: TGTGCCAGCAGCGTAGCGGGTAGCGGGAGGGCCGAGCAGTACTTC.

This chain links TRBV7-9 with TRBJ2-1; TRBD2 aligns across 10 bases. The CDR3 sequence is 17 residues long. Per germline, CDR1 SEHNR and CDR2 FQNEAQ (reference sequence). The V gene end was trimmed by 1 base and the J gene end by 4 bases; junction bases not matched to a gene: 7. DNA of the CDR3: TGTGCCAGCAGCTTAGGAACTAGCGGGAATCTGTACAATGAGCAGTTCTTC. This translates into CASSLGTSGNLYNEQFF.

The CDR3 spells CASSYEQGTGELFF. The CDR3 region has the DNA TGTGCCAGCAGTTACGAACAGGGCACCGGGGAGCTGTTTTTT. The chain combines TRBV6-5 with TRBJ2-2; maybe TRBD1 (6 bases). CDR1 is MNHEY and CDR2 is SVGAGI in the germline V gene. Between the trimmed V and J ends, which lost 2 bases and 4 bases, there was a span of 8 bases. The CDR3 is 14 residues long.

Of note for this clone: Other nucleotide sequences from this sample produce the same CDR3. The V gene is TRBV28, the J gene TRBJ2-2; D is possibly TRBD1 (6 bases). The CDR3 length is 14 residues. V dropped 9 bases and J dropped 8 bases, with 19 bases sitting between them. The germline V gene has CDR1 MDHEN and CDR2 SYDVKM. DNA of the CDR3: TGTGCCAGTAGTCGGGCAGGGGACGGGGGGGAGCTGTTTTTT. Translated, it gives CASSRAGDGGELFF.

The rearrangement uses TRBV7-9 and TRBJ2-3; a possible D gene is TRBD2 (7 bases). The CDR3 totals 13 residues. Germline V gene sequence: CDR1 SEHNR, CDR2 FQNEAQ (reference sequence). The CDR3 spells CAARGGATDTQYF. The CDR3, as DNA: TGTGCAGCAAGGGGGGGGGCCACAGATACGCAGTATTTT.

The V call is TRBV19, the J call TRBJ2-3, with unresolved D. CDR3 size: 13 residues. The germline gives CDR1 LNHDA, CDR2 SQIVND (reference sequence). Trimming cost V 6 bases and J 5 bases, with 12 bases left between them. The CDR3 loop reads CASSARQEDTQYF. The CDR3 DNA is TGTGCCAGTAGCGCCCGGCAGGAAGATACGCAGTATTTT.

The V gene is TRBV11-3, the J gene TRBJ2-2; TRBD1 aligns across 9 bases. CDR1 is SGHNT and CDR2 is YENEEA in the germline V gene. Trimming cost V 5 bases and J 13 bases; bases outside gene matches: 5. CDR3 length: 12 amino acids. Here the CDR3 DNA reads TGTGCCAGCAGCCGGGGACAGGGAGGGCTGTTTTTT. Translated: CASSRGQGGLFF.